These T cell receptor beta chains were read from a single sample in a study of blood T cell repertoires in COVID-19. TCRdb's table, derived via immunoSEQ multiplex PCR, lists solely in-frame clones and lacks some. The repertoire holds roughly 60,000 clones, with roughly three quarters as singletons. The sample comprised peripheral blood. The receptor source for this set is a human donor in a cohort sampled during active COVID-19. Each CDR3 is given with its conserved first and last residue. The D gene is left open where the match is weak. Size tells how often a clone was seen (once, few, many) or the class of an expanded clone, and some rows leave it out.

abundance,d_gene,len,j_gene,v_gene,CDR3nt,CDR3aa
.,TRBD1,16,TRBJ2-3,TRBV28,TGTGCCAGCAGCAAACCTTACTCTACAGGGGCAGATACGCAGTATTTT,CASSKPYSTGADTQYF
.,.,16,TRBJ1-4,TRBV7-8,TGTGCCAGCAGCTTAGTCGGCGGCGGGATCGGAGAAAAACTGTTTTTT,CASSLVGGGIGEKLFF
.,TRBD2,12,TRBJ2-1,TRBV9,TGTGCCAGCAGCCCAGGACTAGCGGGGCAGTTCTTC,CASSPGLAGQFF
.,.,14,TRBJ1-1,TRBV2,TGTGCCAGCAGTCGGGGGGACCCGGGAACTGAAGCTTTCTTT,CASSRGDPGTEAFF
.,.,15,TRBJ2-1,TRBV7-9,TGTGCCAGCAGCTTCGACCGGGACATTTACAATGAGCAGTTCTTC,CASSFDRDIYNEQFF
.,TRBD1,15,TRBJ1-5,TRBV19,TGTGCCAGTAGTCAGGGGGCGCGCACCAATCAGCCCCAGCATTTT,CASSQGARTNQPQHF
.,TRBD1,14,TRBJ2-7,TRBV2,TGTGCCAGCAGTGGGGGACAGGGCTCCTACGAGCAGTACTTC,CASSGGQGSYEQYF
.,.,15,TRBJ1-4,TRBV11-2,TGTGCCAGCAGAGGCGACAGAACAACTAATGAAAAACTGTTTTTT,CASRGDRTTNEKLFF
.,.,16,TRBJ1-4,TRBV6-1,TGTGCCAGCAGTGAATCCCTGACAAGGGGAAATGAAAAACTGTTTTTT,CASSESLTRGNEKLFF
.,TRBD1,16,TRBJ2-7,TRBV7-9,TGTGCCAGCAGTTTAACCACGGGACAGGGGACGGGCGAGCAGTACTTC,CASSLTTGQGTGEQYF
.,.,14,TRBJ1-1,TRBV5-1,TGCGCCAGCAGCGCCGGGACTAGCAGCACTGAAGCTTTCTTT,CASSAGTSSTEAFF
.,.,15,TRBJ2-7,TRBV3-1/TRBV3-2,TGTGCCAGCAGCCAACAAGAACAGGTCGTCTACGAGCAGTACTTC,CASSQQEQVVYEQYF
few,TRBD1,14,TRBJ2-7,TRBV7-8,TGTGCCAGCAGCATATCGACAGGGTCCTACGAGCAGTACTTC,CASSISTGSYEQYF
.,TRBD1,14,TRBJ1-3,TRBV30,TGTGCCTTCCAGAGGACAGGGGTTGGAAACACCATATATTTT,CAFQRTGVGNTIYF
.,TRBD1,15,TRBJ2-1,TRBV5-4,TGTGCCAGCAGCCTATCACAGGGGACCTACAATGAGCAGTTCTTC,CASSLSQGTYNEQFF
.,TRBD2,18,TRBJ2-5,TRBV28,TGTGCCAGCAGTTTCGGACTAGCGGGGGGACTGGGGCAAGAGACCCAGTACTTC,CASSFGLAGGLGQETQYF
once,TRBD1,13,TRBJ2-7,TRBV27,TGTGCCAGCAGTCAATCAGGGGGCTACGAGCAGTACTTC,CASSQSGGYEQYF
once,.,13,TRBJ1-1,TRBV27,TGTGCCAGCAGTTTAGGCAGGGCGACTGAAGCTTTCTTT,CASSLGRATEAFF
.,.,13,TRBJ1-5,TRBV19,TGTGCCAGTATCGGGAGGGGAGGTCAGCCCCAGCATTTT,CASIGRGGQPQHF
.,.,16,TRBJ2-1,TRBV7-2,TGTGCCAGCAGCTTAGACACGGGAGACCTTTACAATGAGCAGTTCTTC,CASSLDTGDLYNEQFF
.,.,16,TRBJ1-1,TRBV7-6,TGTGCCAGCAGCTTAGGGCCAGAACCCGTGTCTGGTGAAGCTTTCTTT,CASSLGPEPVSGEAFF
.,TRBD2,14,TRBJ2-7,TRBV9,TGTGCCAGCAGCTTGACTAGCGGGACTTCCGAGCAGTACTTC,CASSLTSGTSEQYF
once,.,14,TRBJ1-1,TRBV28,TGTGCCAGTCAGGGCCGTGAGGTGAACACTGAAGCTTTCTTT,CASQGREVNTEAFF
few,TRBD2,19,TRBJ2-7,TRBV28,TGTGCCAGCAGTTTAAATCCCGGGACTAGCGGAGGGTTTAGGTACGAGCAGTACTTC,CASSLNPGTSGGFRYEQYF
.,.,13,TRBJ2-7,TRBV5-1,TGCGCCAGCAGCTTGGAACTTTACTACGAGCAGTACTTC,CASSLELYYEQYF
.,.,16,TRBJ1-5,TRBV6-6,TGTGCCAGCAGTTACTCGACTTTTGAGAGCAATCAGCCCCAGCATTTT,CASSYSTFESNQPQHF
few,TRBD1,18,TRBJ2-1,TRBV5-1,TGCGCCAGCAGCTTGGGACAGGGGCGAGTAGCGCAATACAATGAGCAGTTCTTC,CASSLGQGRVAQYNEQFF
many,.,13,TRBJ2-7,TRBV27,TGTGCCAGCAGGAAACAGGGTTCGTCCGAGCAGTACTTC,CASRKQGSSEQYF
.,TRBD1,14,TRBJ2-5,TRBV7-9,TGTGCCAGCACCTACGGGACAGGGCTTGAGACCCAGTACTTC,CASTYGTGLETQYF
.,TRBD2,14,TRBJ2-7,TRBV3-1/TRBV3-2,TGTGCCAGCCGGATTAGCGGGGACTCCTACGAGCAGTACTTC,CASRISGDSYEQYF
.,.,15,TRBJ2-1,TRBV9,TGTGCCAGCAGCGCCTCTAGGGGCTCCTACAATGAGCAGTTCTTC,CASSASRGSYNEQFF
.,.,13,TRBJ2-5,TRBV28,TGTGCCAGCAGTTTAGTCAGCCAAGAGACCCAGTACTTC,CASSLVSQETQYF
once,.,15,TRBJ2-6,TRBV6-5,TGTGCCAGCAAGAGGGGGTCTGGGGGGGCCAACGTCCTGACTTTC,CASKRGSGGANVLTF
.,TRBD2,13,TRBJ2-1,TRBV27,TGTGCCAGCAGGTTCGGGAGCAGCGGGATGCAGTTCTTC,CASRFGSSGMQFF
.,TRBD2,16,TRBJ2-5,TRBV24-1,TGTGCCACCAGTGATCCTAGCGGGGGCTATAGGGAGACCCAGTACTTC,CATSDPSGGYRETQYF
.,TRBD1,15,TRBJ2-1,TRBV27,TGTGCCAGCAGTTTCGACAGGGGTCTGGGCTATGAGCAGTTCTTC,CASSFDRGLGYEQFF
.,TRBD2,16,TRBJ2-3,TRBV5-4,TGTGCCAGCAGCCCCCGGACTAGCGGGAGGGCGGATACGCAGTATTTT,CASSPRTSGRADTQYF
.,TRBD1,16,TRBJ2-5,TRBV18,TGTGCCAGCTCACTTGCCCCGGGACAGCTACAAGAGACCCAGTACTTC,CASSLAPGQLQETQYF
.,.,13,TRBJ2-3,TRBV29-1,TGCAGCGTTGAATCGGACATCACAGATACGCAGTATTTT,CSVESDITDTQYF
.,TRBD2,18,TRBJ2-1,TRBV7-9,TGTGCCAGCAGCCCCGACTCAGGACTAGCGGGAGGGGGAAATGAGCAGTTCTTC,CASSPDSGLAGGGNEQFF
.,.,17,TRBJ1-1,TRBV4-1,TGCGCCAGCAGCCAAGACCAGAGGGCCCTTGAGAGGACTGAAGCTTTCTTT,CASSQDQRALERTEAFF
.,TRBD1,15,TRBJ1-5,TRBV20-1,TGCAGTGCTAGTAAACCGGGACAGTCCGATCAGCCCCAGCATTTT,CSASKPGQSDQPQHF
.,.,17,TRBJ1-5,TRBV28,TGTGCCAGCAGTCCCGCAGGGGTCGCTCATAGCAATCAGCCCCAGCATTTT,CASSPAGVAHSNQPQHF
.,.,14,TRBJ2-2,TRBV19,TGTGCCAGTAGTGAGGCTGAGAACACCGGGGAGCTGTTTTTT,CASSEAENTGELFF
.,.,12,TRBJ2-1,TRBV2,TGTGCCAGCAGTGGGTCCGGGTATGAGCAGTTCTTC,CASSGSGYEQFF
.,TRBD2,13,TRBJ2-7,TRBV7-2,TGTGCCAGCGAGGGGACTAGCTATTACGAGCAGTACTTC,CASEGTSYYEQYF
.,.,13,TRBJ1-5,TRBV19,TGTGCCAGTAGTATAGGGACAGTTCAGCCCCAGCATTTT,CASSIGTVQPQHF
.,.,14,TRBJ1-1,TRBV19,TGTGCCAGTAGCTTCAACACAGGGAACACTGAAGCTTTCTTT,CASSFNTGNTEAFF
few,.,13,TRBJ1-2,TRBV6-5,TGTGCCAGCATCCTGTCGAGCCTTTATGGCTACACCTTC,CASILSSLYGYTF
.,TRBD1,16,TRBJ1-2,TRBV19,TGTGCCAGTAGTACCACCGGACAGGGGGCAATGGGAGGCTACACCTTC,CASSTTGQGAMGGYTF
.,.,15,TRBJ2-2,TRBV29-1,TGCAGCGCGGTTGTGGGGGCTACGAACACCGGGGAGCTGTTTTTT,CSAVVGATNTGELFF